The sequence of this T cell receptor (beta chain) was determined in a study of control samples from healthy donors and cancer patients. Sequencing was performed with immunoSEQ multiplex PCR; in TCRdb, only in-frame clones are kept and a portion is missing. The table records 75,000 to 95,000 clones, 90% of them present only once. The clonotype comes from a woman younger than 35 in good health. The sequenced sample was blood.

The CDR3: CASSESRRTIYF. The CDR3, as DNA: TGTGCCAGCAGTGAATCGAGGCGCACCATATATTTT. The chain combines TRBV6-1 with TRBJ1-3, with D uncertain. The V gene lost 2 bases and the J gene lost 9 bases, with 8 bases spanning the gap. The CDR3 sequence is 12 residues long. In germline, CDR1 is MNHNS, CDR2 SASEGT.